This T cell receptor (beta chain) was sequenced for a study of shared T cell receptors in the human thymus. V dropped 1 base and J dropped 5 bases, with 12 bases sitting between them. The length of the CDR3 is 14 residues. From germline, CDR1 is SGHTA and CDR2 FQGNSA. Libraries were prepared by immunoSEQ multiplex PCR; TCRdb keeps only in-frame clonotypes and omits some of them. The sample lists hundreds of thousands of clones; around 87% were seen once. This sample was shared with a second study, whose subject was human thymus T cells. As that report states: It was from resections taken during corrective heart surgery that the thymus tissue came. Related work showed strongly overlapping thymic repertoires across unrelated individuals.

The TCR comes from a boy younger than two with a congenital heart defect. Material: thymocytes. The genes are TRBV7-2 and TRBJ2-7; D perhaps matches TRBD1 (5 bases). The chain's CDR3 is CASSLGRALNEQYF. The CDR3, as DNA: TGTGCCAGCAGCTTAGGCAGGGCCCTGAACGAGCAGTACTTC.